This is a list of T cell receptor beta chains from one sample in a study of lymphopenia after photon versus proton radiotherapy. Some clones are missing from TCRdb's copy, which holds only in-frame ones; the method was immunoSEQ multiplex PCR. The repertoire holds some 64,000 clones, with around 90% as singletons. The material was peripheral blood, obtained from a patient treated with proton-based radiotherapy. Receptor source: a man older than 75 with esophageal cancer. The CDR3 runs from the conserved cysteine through the conserved F or W.

TRBV10-3	TRBJ2-2	CAISALGTSGRRLLTGELFF
TRBV4-3	TRBJ2-1	CASSRTGLAGVNEQFF
TRBV6-5	TRBJ1-1	CASSTANPVTEAFF
TRBV7-8	TRBJ1-1	CASSLALRGETEAFF
TRBV5-1	TRBJ1-2	CASSLEGGGDGYTF
TRBV14	TRBJ1-1	CASSQGRSTEAFF
TRBV13	TRBJ1-6	CASSVAPDRDLGTSPLHF
TRBV9	TRBJ2-2	CASSVEAGDGGELFF
TRBV2	TRBJ2-7	CASRGTSNSYEQYF
TRBV7-2	TRBJ1-3	CASSATAGNTIYF
TRBV7-2	TRBJ2-2	CASSPPLAGGPVELFF
TRBV10-3	TRBJ2-7	CAISGGPSLVRDEQYF
TRBV5-5	TRBJ2-1	CASRPAQGGEQFF
TRBV5-4	TRBJ2-7	CASSLDRRSYEQYF
TRBV18	TRBJ1-1	CASSPSGDGKANTEAFF
TRBV19	-	CADDNYEQYF
TRBV4-3	TRBJ1-4	CASSQFYSDEKLFF
TRBV5-1	TRBJ2-6	CASSLTAGANVLTF
TRBV29-1	TRBJ2-7	CSVQGTDYEQYF
TRBV7-9	TRBJ2-7	CASSWDRGSHEQYF
TRBV30	TRBJ2-1	CAWSVLSSYNEQFF
TRBV18	TRBJ1-5	CASSPSSGGTNQPQHF
TRBV5-4	TRBJ2-7	CASSKRTAPGQYF
TRBV19	TRBJ1-2	CASSIGDPGQGGGYTF
TRBV6-4	TRBJ2-1	CASSPTSGPTRFF
TRBV4-1	TRBJ1-1	CASSRVVNTEAFF
TRBV11-3	TRBJ1-1	CASSSGRNTEAFF
TRBV7-9	TRBJ1-2	CASSHLGDRGNYGYTF